This T cell receptor (beta chain) was sequenced during a study of radiation and T cells in renal cell carcinoma. The repertoire was sequenced with immunoSEQ multiplex PCR; TCRdb's copy has only in-frame clones and lacks some. The sample shows 100,000 to 150,000 clones, about four fifths of them seen only once. Time point defined: baseline pretreatment blood. Regarding treatment: 15 Gy SBRT to primary tumor, nephrectomy 4 weeks later. The V gene end was trimmed by 5 bases and the J gene end by 1 base; junction bases not matched to a gene: 6. CDR1 is SEHNR and CDR2 is FQNEAQ in the germline V gene (reference sequence). The CDR3 is 16 amino acids.

The clonotype was recovered from a woman aged 55-70 years with renal cell carcinoma. Sequencing used blood, obtained from a patient whose treatment included radiotherapy and nephrectomy. The chain links TRBV7-9 to TRBJ2-7; 12 bases map to TRBD2. CDR3 residues: CASSPGTSGPSYEQYF. CDR3 coding DNA: TGTGCCAGCAGCCCAGGGACTAGCGGGCCGTCCTACGAGCAGTACTTC.